This T cell receptor (beta chain) was identified during a study of shared clonotypes between healthy human individuals. Whole-study findings and limits: Memory subsets had estimated richness that was generally smaller than that of naive subsets. The low donor count limited represented genetic and exposure-history diversity. Tissue TCR repertoires likely differ from these blood-only repertoires.

Generated by immunoSEQ multiplex PCR, the TCRdb table keeps only in-frame clones and is missing some. The sample records over a million clones, under 80% being singletons. The CDR3 runs to 18 residues. The V and J ends lost 5 bases and 0 bases, in that order; junction bases with no gene match: 9. Germline V gives CDR1 SEHNR, CDR2 FQNEAQ (reference sequence). With respect to this clone: Its antigen is unidentified.

The source is a man between 18 and 35 years old in good health. The gene calls are TRBV7-9 and TRBJ2-1; 11 positions match TRBD2. The sample consisted of memory CD4+ T cells sorted from blood. As for subset: CD45RA-negative fraction. This chain's CDR3 is CASSTIAGGGSSYNEQFF. CDR3 DNA: TGTGCCAGCAGCACGATAGCGGGAGGGGGGAGCTCCTACAATGAGCAGTTCTTC.